Below are 30 T cell receptor beta chains sequenced from a single sample in a study of cytomegalovirus exposure and HLA in healthy donors. The repertoire was sequenced with immunoSEQ multiplex PCR; TCRdb's copy has only in-frame clones and lacks some. The sample includes approximately 270,000 clones, about 88% of them seen just once. Source material: PBMCs. The receptor source for this set is a man aged 18 to 30 in good health and CMV-seropositive.

As regards this clone: A read error may produce the germline difference seen at one junction end. CDR3 in DNA: TGTGCCAGCCGTAAGCCTGGGGGAAGGGACTACGGCTACACCTTC. It codes for CASRKPGGRDYGYTF. The chain is built from TRBV11-2 and TRBJ1-2, with D possibly being TRBD1 (5 bases). Germline assignment: CDR1 SGHAT and CDR2 FQNNGV. The CDR3 extends over 15 amino acids.

The chain carries TRBV5-1 and TRBJ1-4; a weak D match, TRBD1 (6 bases). This CDR3 has 14 residues. V dropped 4 bases and J dropped 0 bases, with 7 bases sitting between them. The germline V gene has CDR1 SGHRS and CDR2 YFSETQ. In DNA form, the CDR3 reads TGCGCCAGCAGCGAGGGGGCAACTAATGAAAAACTGTTTTTT. Its translation is CASSEGATNEKLFF. Based on the CDR3 plus reference TRBV5-1 and TRBJ1-4, the full variable domain is KAGVTQTPRYLIKTRGQQVTLSCSPISGHRSVSWYQQTPGQGLQFLFEYFSETQRNKGNFPGRFSGRQFSNSRSEMNVSTLELGDSALYLCASSEGATNEKLFFGSGTQLSVL.

This clone was detected only once. The rearrangement uses TRBV9 and TRBJ1-1; the D is unclear. The germline V and J ends were trimmed by 2 bases and 1 base, with 6 bases remaining between them. CDR3 length: 13 amino acids. Germline assignment: CDR1 SGDLS and CDR2 YYNGEE. In DNA, the CDR3 is TGTGCCAGCAGCGTGGAGGGGAACACTGAAGCTTTCTTT. It translates to CASSVEGNTEAFF.

CDR3 sequence reads: CASSLAGVGELFF. The CDR3 DNA reads TGCGCCAGCAGCTTAGCGGGCGTCGGGGAGCTGTTTTTT. The chain links TRBV5-1 to TRBJ2-2; D is possibly TRBD2 (6 bases). V was shortened by 2 bases and J by 7 bases, with 9 bases between the two germline ends. The germline gives CDR1 SGHRS, CDR2 YFSETQ. This CDR3 contains 13 residues.

The chain carries TRBV7-8 and TRBJ1-1, with D maybe TRBD1 (6 bases). The ends were cut back, 0 bases at V and 5 bases at J, with 7 bases in the middle. Germline V gene lookup returns CDR1 SGHVS and CDR2 FQNEAQ. CDR3 length: 13 residues. The CDR3 is CASSLARGTEAFF. CDR3 in DNA: TGTGCCAGCAGCTTAGCGAGGGGGACTGAAGCTTTCTTT.

The chain combines TRBV11-2 with TRBJ2-5; tentatively, D is TRBD1 (6 bases). Germline loops: CDR1 SGHAT, CDR2 FQNNGV. There are 15 residues in the CDR3. V was pared by 5 bases and J by 7 bases, with 20 bases between. In nucleotides, the CDR3 is TGTGCCAGCAGCCTGCTGACAGGACCCGGGGCGACCCAGTACTTC. Protein: CASSLLTGPGATQYF. Drawing the rest from reference TRBV11-2 and TRBJ2-5, the complete variable domain is EAGVAQSPRYKIIEKRQSVAFWCNPISGHATLYWYQQILGQGPKLLIQFQNNGVVDDSQLPKDRFSAERLKGVDSTLKIQPAKLEDSAVYLCASSLLTGPGATQYFGPGTRLLVL.

This clone was detected only a few times. The chain recombines TRBV7-9 with TRBJ2-2, with 11 bases matching TRBD2. This CDR3 has 18 amino acids. The germline V gene has CDR1 SEHNR and CDR2 FQNEAQ (reference sequence). Germline trimming cut 1 base from V and 0 bases from J; bases unmatched to any gene: 4. The chain's CDR3 is CASSLVSGLAANTGELFF. For the CDR3, the DNA is TGTGCCAGCAGCTTAGTGTCGGGACTAGCGGCGAACACCGGGGAGCTGTTTTTT.

The V and J genes are TRBV5-1 and TRBJ2-5; D possibly uses TRBD1 or TRBD2 (5 bases each). The V end lost 4 bases, the J end lost 5 bases, and 15 bases lay between the germline ends. CDR1 SGHRS and CDR2 YFSETQ come from the germline V gene. The CDR3 contains 14 residues. The CDR3 loop is CASSPGGVLETQYF. The CDR3 DNA sequence: TGCGCCAGCAGCCCTGGGGGTGTGCTGGAGACCCAGTACTTC.

This clone appeared a single time. V usage is TRBV27 and J usage is TRBJ2-1; D is ambiguous. Germline CDR1 is MNHEY and CDR2 is SMNVEV (reference sequence). V was cut by 5 bases and J by 7 bases, with 12 bases left in between. This CDR3 is 13 amino acids long. Here the CDR3 reads CASSAGPRNEQFF. As DNA, the CDR3 is TGTGCCAGCAGTGCCGGGCCCCGAAATGAGCAGTTCTTC.

The count of this clone is one. This chain connects TRBV11-3 to TRBJ2-5, with TRBD1 identical over 7 bases. This CDR3 is 13 amino acids long. With V trimmed by 4 bases and J by 4 bases, 3 bases remained unmatched. The germline V gene has CDR1 SGHNT and CDR2 YENEEA. The CDR3 reads CASSSWTGETQYF. DNA of the CDR3: TGTGCCAGCAGCTCTTGGACAGGAGAGACCCAGTACTTC.

The chain has TRBV27 and TRBJ2-1; D is unclear. Germline V gives CDR1 MNHEY, CDR2 SMNVEV (reference sequence). The CDR3 has 15 residues. The V end lost 4 bases, the J end lost 5 bases, and 15 bases lay between the germline ends. The CDR3 DNA reads TGTGCCAGCAGTTCAGGCTCCCTCGGGCACAATGAGCAGTTCTTC. This sequence encodes CASSSGSLGHNEQFF.

CDR3 nucleotide sequence: TGTGCCAGCTCCCCGGGGCTAAACACTGAAGCTTTCTTT. This sequence encodes CASSPGLNTEAFF. This chain links TRBV18 with TRBJ1-1, with a possible D match to TRBD1 (5 bases). V lost 6 bases and J 2 bases, leaving 10 bases between the germline ends. This CDR3 spans 13 amino acids. CDR1 is KGHSH, CDR2 LQKENI, per germline.

There are a few counts of this clone. The V gene is TRBV6-5, the J gene TRBJ2-7; possibly TRBD2 for D (5 bases). Germline V gives CDR1 MNHEY, CDR2 SVGAGI. Trimming shortened V by 6 bases and J by 6 bases, and 18 bases separated the two germline ends. CDR3 size: 14 residues. The CDR3 is CASRPHSVAGEQYF. The CDR3 nucleotides are TGTGCCAGCAGACCTCACAGCGTGGCGGGCGAGCAGTACTTC.

This rearrangement joins TRBV4-3 to TRBJ2-3, with D hard to call. Between the trimmed V and J ends, which lost 6 bases and 6 bases, there was a span of 16 bases. The germline CDR1 and CDR2 sequences are LGHNA and YSLEER. This CDR3 contains 14 residues. The CDR3 here is CASSHLHRGDTQYF. The CDR3 DNA follows: TGCGCCAGCAGTCACCTCCATCGAGGTGATACGCAGTATTTT.

V is TRBV10-3 and J is TRBJ2-7; 7 nucleotides agree with TRBD2. CDR3 size: 15 residues. CDR1 and CDR2 from the germline V gene are ENHRY and SYGVKD. The V segment lost 0 bases and the J segment 5 bases; nucleotides outside the gene matches: 7. The CDR3 loop reads CAISESLAREDEQYF. CDR3 nucleotide sequence: TGTGCCATCAGTGAGTCACTAGCGCGAGAAGACGAGCAGTACTTC.

V is TRBV10-3 and J is TRBJ1-5; possible D gene TRBD1, 6 bases. Germline values: CDR1 ENHRY, CDR2 SYGVKD. The V and J ends lost 10 bases and 7 bases respectively, with 14 bases between them. The CDR3 consists of 12 residues. The chain's CDR3 is CATGGAGQPQHF. The CDR3, as DNA: TGTGCCACCGGGGGGGCCGGACAGCCCCAGCATTTT.

The chain links TRBV11-3 to TRBJ2-2; TRBD1 agrees at 9 bases. The CDR3 spans 15 residues. After removal of 6 bases from V and 6 bases from J, the junction contained 8 bases not matched to a gene. The germline V gene encodes CDR1 SGHNT and CDR2 YENEEA. The CDR3 DNA reads TGTGCCAGCAGTCCCCGACAGGGGGGAGCCGGGGAGCTGTTTTTT. It specifies CASSPRQGGAGELFF.

The V gene is TRBV18, the J gene TRBJ1-2; D is uncertain. Germline values: CDR1 KGHSH, CDR2 LQKENI. Trimming cost V 3 bases and J 6 bases, with 11 bases left between them. CDR3 length: 13 amino acids. DNA for the CDR3: TGTGCCAGCTCACCTTACCAGGATGATGGCTACACCTTC. It encodes CASSPYQDDGYTF.

CDR3 sequence reads: CASSPLARASGNTIYF. The CDR3 DNA is TGCGCCAGCAGCCCCCTCGCCAGGGCCTCTGGAAACACCATATATTTT. The gene calls are TRBV5-1 and TRBJ1-3; perhaps TRBD1 as D (5 bases). In germline, CDR1 is SGHRS, CDR2 YFSETQ. Trimming cost V 4 bases and J 0 bases, with 14 bases left between them. This CDR3 contains 16 residues.

The chain links TRBV7-3 to TRBJ2-6, with TRBD1 as a possible D gene (6 bases). The CDR3 totals 16 residues. Germline CDR1 is SGHTA and CDR2 is FQGTGA. V was pared by 6 bases and J by 0 bases, with 12 bases between. Here the CDR3 reads CASSLDSSSGANVLTF. In nucleotides, the CDR3 is TGTGCCAGCAGTCTGGACAGCAGCTCTGGGGCCAACGTCCTGACTTTC.

V usage is TRBV2 and J usage is TRBJ1-1; D is perhaps TRBD1 (5 bases). CDR3 length equals 12 residues. Germline V gene lookup returns CDR1 SNHLY and CDR2 FYNNEI. Trimming shortened V by 5 bases and J by 8 bases, and 12 bases separated the two germline ends. This CDR3 is CASSTRRGEAFF. For the CDR3, the DNA is TGTGCCAGCAGTACAAGGAGGGGCGAAGCTTTCTTT.

The rearrangement uses TRBV27 and TRBJ1-5; possible D gene TRBD1, 6 bases. The germline gives CDR1 MNHEY, CDR2 SMNVEV (reference sequence). This CDR3 region has 15 residues. With 6 bases removed from V and 0 bases from J, the gap between germline ends came to 12 bases. For the CDR3, the DNA is TGTGCCAGCAGCCCCTACAGGGATAGCAATCAGCCCCAGCATTTT. Residues: CASSPYRDSNQPQHF.

The chain couples TRBV28 to TRBJ1-1; no firm D call. V lost 2 bases and J 5 bases, leaving 9 bases between the germline ends. This CDR3 is 13 amino acids long. CDR1 is MDHEN, CDR2 SYDVKM, per germline. The DNA of the CDR3 is TGTGCCAGCAGTTTAGTGGGCCGGACTGAAGCTTTCTTT. Translating it yields CASSLVGRTEAFF. Variable domain in full (rest from reference TRBV28 and TRBJ1-1): DVKVTQSSRYLVKRTGEKVFLECVQDMDHENMFWYRQDPGLGLRLIYFSYDVKMKEKGDIPEGYSVSREKKERFSLILESASTNQTSMYLCASSLVGRTEAFFGQGTRLTVV.

The chain has TRBV6-1 and TRBJ1-4; no firm D call. V was cut by 2 bases and J by 0 bases, with 7 bases left in between. Per germline, CDR1 MNHNS and CDR2 SASEGT. The length of the CDR3 is 15 residues. The DNA for the CDR3 is TGTGCCAGCAGTGAACGTTTTCCAACTAATGAAAAACTGTTTTTT. Its protein product is CASSERFPTNEKLFF.

This chain uses TRBV5-4 with TRBJ2-7; a possible D gene is TRBD2 (5 bases). This CDR3 contains 13 residues. Germline CDR1 SGHNT, CDR2 YYREEE (reference sequence). Trimming removed 0 bases from V and 7 bases from J, with 11 bases in between. The CDR3 nucleotides are TGTGCCAGCAGCTTGGAGGGAACGGGGGAGCAGTACTTC. Translation gives CASSLEGTGEQYF.

V and J are TRBV5-6 and TRBJ1-3; D gene unclear. CDR3 length: 14 residues. V lost 0 bases, J lost 5 bases, and 9 bases lay in between. Looked up from germline, CDR1 is SGHDT and CDR2 is YYEEEE. CDR3 sequence reads: CASSLDPGRNTIYF. The CDR3 bases are TGTGCCAGCAGCTTGGACCCGGGTAGAAACACCATATATTTT. Full variable domain (outside the CDR3, taken from reference TRBV5-6 and TRBJ1-3): DAGVTQSPTHLIKTRGQQVTLRCSPKSGHDTVSWYQQALGQGPQFIFQYYEEEERQRGNFPDRFSGHQFPNYSSELNVNALLLGDSALYLCASSLDPGRNTIYFGEGSWLTVV.

The CDR3 here is CATSRDGDYLSSYNEQFF. Here the CDR3 DNA reads TGTGCCACCAGCAGAGATGGGGACTACTTGAGCTCCTACAATGAGCAGTTCTTC. The chain employs TRBV15 and TRBJ2-1, with 7 bases fitting TRBD2. The CDR3 covers 18 residues. Germline values: CDR1 LNHNV, CDR2 YYDKDF (reference sequence). Losses at the gene ends were 0 bases for V and 0 bases for J; bases not matched to a gene: 8.

The chain combines TRBV30 with TRBJ2-3; D remains unclear. Germline V gene data show CDR1 as GTSNPN and CDR2 as SVGIG (reference sequence). The CDR3 contains 12 residues. The V and J ends lost 0 bases and 3 bases respectively, with 4 bases between them. The CDR3 DNA sequence: TGTGCCTGGAGTGTGGAGACAGATACGCAGTATTTT. It yields the protein CAWSVETDTQYF.

This chain links TRBV27 with TRBJ2-7; 7 bases are shared with TRBD2. The CDR3 is 13 amino acids. V dropped 6 bases and J dropped 7; count of bases not matched to a gene: 9. CDR1 is MNHEY and CDR2 is SMNVEV in the germline V gene (reference sequence). CDR3 loop: CASRASGGEEQYF. The CDR3 region has the DNA TGTGCCAGCAGAGCTAGCGGAGGCGAAGAGCAGTACTTC.

This chain uses TRBV27 with TRBJ2-3, with D uncertain. The CDR3 spans 15 residues. Between the trimmed V and J ends, which lost 7 bases and 2 bases, there was a span of 16 bases. The germline V gene has CDR1 MNHEY and CDR2 SMNVEV (reference sequence). In nucleotides, the CDR3 is TGTGCCAGCACCCTCCGGGCCGCTAACACAGATACGCAGTATTTT. The encoded protein is CASTLRAANTDTQYF.